This T cell receptor (beta chain) was sequenced for a study of T cells expressing NK-cell markers. Study as a whole: It was from sorted CD3+CD56+NKG2C+, CD3+CD56+NKG2C- and CD3+CD56-NKG2C+ T cells that TCR beta repertoires came. Within the sequenced cohort of eight donors, seven exhibited HCMV seropositivity and one was seronegative. Study-wide findings and caveats: Also leading the CD3+CD56-NKG2C+ fraction in a handful of donors were these clonotypes. Dominant NKG2C+ clonotype frequencies of 1.0-7.0% of CD8+ T cells were measured in about 6 donors.

Of note for this clonotype: Its antigen remains unknown.

Germline V gene sequence: CDR1 DFQATT, CDR2 SNEGSKA (reference sequence). The CDR3 totals 16 residues. TCRdb re-called the 5' RACE reads; every CDR3 protein appears as one record, without DNA. The sample includes around 550,000 distinct CDR3 sequences. The sequence came from a man aged 18-30 years in good health. Specimen: blood T cells: a sorted CD56 or NKG2C T cell subset, CD4+ or CD8+ T cells, or bulk PBMC T cells (not recorded which). The rearrangement links TRBV20-1 to TRBJ2-3; TCRdb names TRBD2, which stays unverified in the absence of DNA. The CDR3 loop reads CSARDRGAGGPDTQYF.